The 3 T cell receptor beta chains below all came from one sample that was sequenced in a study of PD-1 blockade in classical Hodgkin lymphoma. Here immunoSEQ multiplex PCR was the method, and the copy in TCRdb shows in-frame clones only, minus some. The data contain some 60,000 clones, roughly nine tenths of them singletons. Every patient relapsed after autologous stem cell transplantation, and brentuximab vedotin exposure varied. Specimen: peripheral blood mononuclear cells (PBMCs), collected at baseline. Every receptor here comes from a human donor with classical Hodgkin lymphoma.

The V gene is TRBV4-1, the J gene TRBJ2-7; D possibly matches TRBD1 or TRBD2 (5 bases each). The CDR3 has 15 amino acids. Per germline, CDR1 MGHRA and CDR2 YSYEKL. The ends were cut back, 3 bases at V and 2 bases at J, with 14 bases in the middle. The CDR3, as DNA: TGCGCCAGCAGCCATCGGGGTCAGACAGCCTACGAGCAGTACTTC. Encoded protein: CASSHRGQTAYEQYF.

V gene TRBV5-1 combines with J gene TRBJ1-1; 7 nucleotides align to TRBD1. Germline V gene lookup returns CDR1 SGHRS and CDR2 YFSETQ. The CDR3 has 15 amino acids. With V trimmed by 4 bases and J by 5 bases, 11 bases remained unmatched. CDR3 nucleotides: TGCGCCAGCAGCCAGACAGGGTCCGGGTTGACTGAAGCTTTCTTT. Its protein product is CASSQTGSGLTEAFF.

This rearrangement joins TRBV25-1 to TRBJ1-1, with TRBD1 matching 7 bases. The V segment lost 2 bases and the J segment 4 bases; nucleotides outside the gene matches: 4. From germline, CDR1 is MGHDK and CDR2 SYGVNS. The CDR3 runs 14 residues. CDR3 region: CASSEIAGGTEAFF. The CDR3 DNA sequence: TGTGCCAGCAGTGAAATCGCAGGGGGCACTGAAGCTTTCTTT. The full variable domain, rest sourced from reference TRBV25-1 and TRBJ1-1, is EADIYQTPRYLVIGTGKKITLECSQTMGHDKMYWYQQDPGMELHLIHYSYGVNSTEKGDLSSESTVSRIRTEHFPLTLESARPSHTSQYLCASSEIAGGTEAFFGQGTRLTVV.